Listed here are 26 T cell receptor beta chains from one sample, sequenced in a study of post-analysis software for immune sequencing data. Overall study results and limits: In patients, roughly five TRBV segments were more frequent than in controls, with TRBV5-6, TRBV5-1 and TRBV20-1 among them.

Built from TCR beta cDNA, the libraries had unique molecular identifiers in them. TCRdb called the PCR reads again in MiXCR, with one record for every CDR3 protein. The sample has about 820,000 distinct CDR3 sequences, approximately 57% seen once. Their antigens are not known. Sequencing was carried out using blood. The source is a girl aged 10 to 17 with multiple sclerosis.

The chain is built from TRBV6-1 and TRBJ2-7; 7 bases fit TRBD1. Germline CDR1 reads MNHNS; CDR2 reads SASEGT. V shed 0 bases, J shed 0 bases, and the junction held 5 bases outside the gene matches. The CDR3 is 16 residues long. CDR3 coding DNA: TGTGCCAGCAGTGAAGCTGATAGGGGGCTCTCCTACGAGCAGTACTTC. Protein product: CASSEADRGLSYEQYF.

The chain combines TRBV6-6 with TRBJ1-2, with 7 nucleotides matching TRBD1. CDR1 MNHNY and CDR2 SVGAGI come from the germline V gene (reference sequence). The CDR3 has 15 residues. V lost 7 bases and J lost 0; bases outside the gene matches: 8. CDR3 coding DNA: TGTGCCAGCACCAGGGGGGGATCTACTAACTATGGCTACACCTTC. Its translation is CASTRGGSTNYGYTF.

The rearrangement uses TRBV7-8 and TRBJ2-4; 9 bases fit TRBD1. The end of the DNA fits TRBJ2-7 better, so the J call may be wrong. Germline lookup yields CDR1 SGHVS and CDR2 FQNEAQ. This CDR3 has 16 amino acids. CDR3 in amino acids: CASSLRRTGDSYEQYF. As DNA, the CDR3 is TGTGCCAGCAGCCTCCGACGGACAGGGGACTCCTACGAGCAGTACTTC.

This chain uses TRBV13 with TRBJ2-7; a weak D match, TRBD1 (6 bases). The CDR3 extends over 13 amino acids. Germline V lookup: CDR1 PRHDT, CDR2 FYEKMQ (reference sequence). With 2 bases removed from V and 6 bases from J, the gap between germline ends came to 11 bases. In DNA form, the CDR3 reads TGTGCCAGCAGCTTATCAAAGGGGGTCGAGCAGTACTTC. Translating gives CASSLSKGVEQYF.

This clonotype was seen once. The chain carries TRBV5-5 and TRBJ2-3; 8 bases agree with TRBD2. Germline V gene sequence: CDR1 SGHKS, CDR2 YYEKEE (reference sequence). This CDR3 spans 16 amino acids. With V trimmed by 2 bases and J by 5 bases, 10 bases remained unmatched. CDR3 sequence (DNA): TGTGCCAGCAGCTTCATACGACGGGGGGGCAAAGATACGCAGTATTTT. It encodes CASSFIRRGGKDTQYF. Looking up the rest from reference TRBV5-5 and TRBJ2-3 gives the full variable domain: DAGVTQSPTHLIKTRGQQVTLRCSPISGHKSVSWYQQVLGQGPQFIFQYYEKEERGRGNFPDRFSARQFPNYSSELNVNALLLGDSALYLCASSFIRRGGKDTQYFGPGTRLTVL.

This chain joins TRBV27 and TRBJ2-2; TRBD1 aligns across 8 bases. CDR1 and CDR2 from the germline V gene are MNHEY and SMNVEV (reference sequence). V was pared by 5 bases and J by 2 bases, with 13 bases of the junction left unmatched. The CDR3 loop spans 18 amino acids. This CDR3 is CASSPHLGQGPNTGELFF. CDR3 bases: TGTGCCAGCAGTCCCCACCTCGGACAGGGACCCAACACCGGGGAGCTGTTTTTT.

The rearrangement links TRBV20-1 to TRBJ2-1, with 16 positions matching TRBD2. Trimming at V came to 5 bases and at J to 7 bases, leaving 5 bases not matched to a gene. In germline, CDR1 is DFQATT, CDR2 SNEGSKA (reference sequence). The CDR3 sequence is 15 residues long. CDR3 DNA: TGCAGTGCTCCGGGACTAGCGGGAGGGCCGAATGAGCAGTTCTTC. Its protein product is CSAPGLAGGPNEQFF.

The V call is TRBV5-1, the J call TRBJ2-7; D may be TRBD1 or TRBD2 (5 bases each). TRBJ2-5 explains the end of the DNA better; the J call may be wrong. Per the germline V gene, CDR1 is SGHRS and CDR2 is YFSETQ. This CDR3 spans 13 amino acids. The CDR3 bases are TGCGCCAGCAGCTGGGGGACCGGGGAGACCCAGTACTTC. This encodes CASSWGTGETQYF.

This chain uses TRBV7-9 with TRBJ2-7; TRBD2 matches 7 bases. This CDR3 region has 14 residues. Germline V gene sequence: CDR1 SEHNR, CDR2 FQNEAQ (reference sequence). The V and J ends lost 6 bases and 3 bases, in that order; junction bases with no gene match: 8. CDR3 nucleotides: TGTGCCAGCAGTTCCAGCGGGATGGGCTACGAGCAGTACTTC. It encodes CASSSSGMGYEQYF.

The J gene is TRBJ2-1, the V gene TRBV5-1, with D perhaps matching TRBD1 or TRBD2 (5 bases each). The length of the CDR3 is 16 residues. The germline gives CDR1 SGHRS, CDR2 YFSETQ. The V and J ends lost 4 bases and 10 bases respectively, with 24 bases between them. For the CDR3, the DNA is TGCGCCAGCAGCCTCACTCATGGGACCCCAGTAGCCGAGCAGTTCTTC. Residues: CASSLTHGTPVAEQFF.

In this sample, this clonotype turned up a few times. V usage is TRBV29-1 and J usage is TRBJ2-4, with unresolved D. The germline V gene has CDR1 SQVTM and CDR2 ANQGSEA. Trimming removed 2 bases at V and 0 bases at J, with 11 bases between. The CDR3 loop spans 15 amino acids. For the CDR3, the DNA is TGCAGCGTTGAAAAACAGACCCTAGCCAAAAACATTCAGTACTTC. Translating it yields CSVEKQTLAKNIQYF.

The chain recombines TRBV6-5 with TRBJ2-7, with TRBD2 as a possible D gene (5 bases). The CDR3 extends over 12 amino acids. V lost 6 bases to trimming and J lost 7 bases, with 13 bases between them. Per the germline V gene, CDR1 is MNHEY and CDR2 is SVGAGI. The CDR3 region has the DNA TGTGCCAGCAGCCAACTCCGGGGTGAGCAGTACTTC. It encodes CASSQLRGEQYF.

This clonotype has only a few counts. The chain couples TRBV20-1 to TRBJ2-7; D may be TRBD1 or TRBD2 (5 bases each). This CDR3 has 16 amino acids. With 6 bases removed from V and 6 bases from J, the gap between germline ends came to 27 bases. CDR1 is DFQATT, CDR2 SNEGSKA, per germline (reference sequence). CDR3 nucleotide sequence: TGCAGTGCCAGACCGGGACCCGGCTCTCCCAAGGGCGAGCAGTACTTC. This sequence encodes CSARPGPGSPKGEQYF.

In its sample, this clonotype was seen a few times. This chain joins TRBV20-1 and TRBJ2-7; D might be TRBD1 (6 bases). Germline-derived CDR1 and CDR2 are DFQATT and SNEGSKA (reference sequence). The CDR3 runs 12 residues. Trimming took 5 bases from V and 2 from J, leaving 10 bases between them. The CDR3 region is CSAGTKAYEQYF. CDR3 sequence (DNA): TGCAGTGCTGGGACAAAAGCCTACGAGCAGTACTTC.

This clonotype appeared a single time. The rearrangement uses TRBV20-1 and TRBJ2-1, with D tentatively TRBD2 (6 bases). The length of the CDR3 is 15 residues. Per germline, CDR1 DFQATT and CDR2 SNEGSKA (reference sequence). V lost 6 bases, J lost 0 bases, and 15 bases lay in between. The CDR3 DNA sequence: TGCAGTGCCCATCCGGGGGAGCCCTCCTACAATGAGCAGTTCTTC. Amino acids: CSAHPGEPSYNEQFF.

This clonotype has just a few counts. J is TRBJ2-7 and V is TRBV10-3; 8 bases map to TRBD2. This CDR3 is built from 13 residues. With 8 bases clipped from V and 4 bases from J, the junction kept 7 bases outside the gene matches. CDR1 is ENHRY, CDR2 SYGVKD, per germline. This CDR3 reads CAISYGLAYEQYF. In nucleotides, the CDR3 is TGTGCCATCTCCTACGGACTAGCATACGAGCAGTACTTC.

This clonotype was counted a few times. The rearrangement links TRBV9 to TRBJ2-3, with 8 bases that match TRBD1. The V segment lost 4 bases and the J segment 9 bases; nucleotides outside the gene matches: 10. The CDR3 spans 14 residues. CDR1 and CDR2 from the germline V gene are SGDLS and YYNGEE. The CDR3 reads CASSLGQGVGTQYF. CDR3 sequence (DNA): TGTGCCAGCAGCTTAGGACAGGGTGTAGGCACGCAGTATTTT.

The chain links TRBV18 to TRBJ2-7; D perhaps matches TRBD1 (6 bases). From germline, CDR1 is KGHSH and CDR2 LQKENI. V gave up 3 bases and J gave up 2 bases, with 14 bases separating them. The CDR3 spans 15 residues. CDR3: CASSPPRQGPYEQYF. CDR3 in DNA: TGTGCCAGCTCACCCCCAAGGCAGGGGCCCTACGAGCAGTACTTC. The variable domain in full, completed from reference TRBV18 and TRBJ2-7, reads NAGVMQNPRHLVRRRGQEARLRCSPMKGHSHVYWYRQLPEEGLKFMVYLQKENIIDESGMPKERFSAEFPKEGPSILRIQQVVRGDSAAYFCASSPPRQGPYEQYFGPGTRLTVT.

V gene TRBV9 combines with J gene TRBJ2-7, with 9 bases matching TRBD2. Germline lookup yields CDR1 SGDLS and CDR2 YYNGEE. The trim removed 4 bases at V and 2 bases at J, leaving 7 bases unmatched. The CDR3 runs 15 residues. CDR3 loop: CASSPRVAGAYEQYF. The DNA for the CDR3 is TGTGCCAGCAGCCCCCGGGTAGCGGGGGCCTACGAGCAGTACTTC.

V and J are TRBV14 and TRBJ1-2; D call uncertain. Germline loops: CDR1 SGHDN, CDR2 FVKESK. V dropped 2 bases and J dropped 6 bases, with 13 bases sitting between them. CDR3 length equals 14 residues. CDR3 coding DNA: TGTGCCAGCAGCCAATTCCCACAACGCGATGGCTACACCTTC. As protein: CASSQFPQRDGYTF.

Remarks on this clonotype: Since no conserved phenylalanine or tryptophan closes the CDR3, a read error is the likely cause. This chain uses TRBV3-1 with TRBJ2-3; weak D call: TRBD2 (5 bases). V gave up 1 base and J gave up 2 bases, with 19 bases separating them. The CDR3 has 18 amino acids. The germline CDR1 and CDR2 sequences are LGHDT and YNNKEL (reference sequence). Here the CDR3 DNA reads TGTGCCAGCAGCCAAGCCTCAAGAGGGCCGCTTACCACAGATACGCAGTATTTG. Its translation: CASSQASRGPLTTDTQYL.

The chain has TRBV29-1 and TRBJ1-2, with 8 bases fitting TRBD1. The CDR3 runs 13 residues. The V gene's germline CDR1 is SQVTM and CDR2 ANQGSEA. Trimming at V came to 7 bases and at J to 5 bases, leaving 9 bases not matched to a gene. The CDR3: CSAPDRESYGYTF. The CDR3 bases are TGCAGCGCCCCGGACAGGGAGTCTTATGGCTACACCTTC.

The chain carries TRBV6-6 and TRBJ2-3, with D possibly matching TRBD1 (5 bases). V lost 0 bases and J 0 bases, leaving 10 bases between the germline ends. Germline-derived CDR1 and CDR2 are MNHNY and SVGAGI (reference sequence). The CDR3 consists of 16 residues. Here the CDR3 reads CASSYSRRQSTDTQYF. The CDR3 coding sequence is TGTGCCAGCAGTTACTCGAGGAGACAGAGCACAGATACGCAGTATTTT.

The gene calls are TRBV7-3 and TRBJ2-5; D may match TRBD1 or TRBD2 (5 bases each). Germline V gives CDR1 SGHTA, CDR2 FQGTGA. Between the trimmed V and J ends, which lost 3 bases and 3 bases, there was a span of 14 bases. CDR3 length: 15 amino acids. The CDR3 nucleotides are TGTGCCAGCAGCTTGGGACCTCTACAGGAAGAGACCCAGTACTTC. Encoded protein: CASSLGPLQEETQYF. Full variable domain (missing parts from reference TRBV7-3 and TRBJ2-5): GAGVSQTPSNKVTEKGKYVELRCDPISGHTALYWYRQSLGQGPEFLIYFQGTGAADDSGLPNDRFFAVRPEGSVSTLKIQRTERGDSAVYLCASSLGPLQEETQYFGPGTRLLVL.

The rearrangement joins TRBV29-1 to TRBJ2-1, with D perhaps TRBD1 (6 bases). The CDR3 has 15 amino acids. V dropped 1 base and J dropped 5 bases, with 15 bases sitting between them. The germline V gene has CDR1 SQVTM and CDR2 ANQGSEA. CDR3 DNA sequence: TGCAGCGTTGAAGGTGGGGGCCATATAAACAATGAGCAGTTCTTC. Amino acids: CSVEGGGHINNEQFF.

The CDR3: CAIGTGDLSHGYTF. The CDR3 DNA reads TGTGCCATCGGGACAGGTGATTTATCCCATGGCTACACCTTC. V is TRBV6-6 and J is TRBJ1-2; TRBD1 matches 8 bases. V lost 10 bases, J lost 6 bases, and 13 bases stayed unmatched. The CDR3 is made up of 14 amino acids. From germline, CDR1 is MNHNY and CDR2 SVGAGI (reference sequence).